A selection of T cell receptor beta chains follows, all from one sample in a study of blood T cells in healthy people across ages. Each CDR3 protein gets one entry after TCRdb re-called the 5' RACE reads with MiXCR. The profile covers about 930,000 distinct CDR3 sequences, with 25% to 35% appearing a single time and roughly 10% taken by the ten largest. The sample was also reused in another study, on T cells of mothers and their children.

What was sequenced was blood. The receptors stem from a middle-aged woman in good health. Both conserved end residues are part of each CDR3. Fields, in order: J gene, CDR3 length, V gene, D gene, clone size, CDR3 protein. The D gene is left open where the match is weak. Size values are once, few and many counts, or a class for expanded clones, and some rows have none.

TRBJ2-5,17,TRBV4-2,TRBD2,many,CASSQDRGTSGRGTQYF
TRBJ2-7,14,TRBV10-3,NA,few,CAISDRVRSCEQYF
TRBJ2-7,15,TRBV14,TRBD1,NA,CASSPGTGFTYEQYF
TRBJ2-7,16,TRBV6-5,NA,many,CASSYVGTGTTYEQYF
TRBJ2-7,14,TRBV12-3/TRBV12-4,TRBD1,many,CASSLWDRGGEQYF
TRBJ2-7,19,TRBV12-3/TRBV12-4,TRBD2,many,CASTQRRRGLAGVRYEQYF
TRBJ1-2,12,TRBV5-1,TRBD1,few,CASSRGQGEVTF
TRBJ1-2,15,TRBV13,TRBD1,NA,CASSATQGVYYGCTF
TRBJ1-4,13,TRBV5-1,TRBD1,NA,CASSPDRAEKLFF
TRBJ2-4,13,TRBV7-3,NA,NA,CASSAHPYNEQYF
NA,18,TRBV7-2,TRBD2,NA,CASSFSGGGFRTYNEQYF
TRBJ2-3,15,TRBV28,TRBD2,once,CASRPAGTNTDTQYF
TRBJ2-1,14,TRBV5-5,NA,few,CASSLDRFYNEQFF
TRBJ2-3,14,TRBV25-1,TRBD2,many,CASSGLAETDTQYF
TRBJ2-3,16,TRBV7-2,TRBD2,NA,CASSVTSGGARNTQYF
TRBJ2-7,15,TRBV9,TRBD2,few,CASSLTSDNSYEQYF
TRBJ2-5,11,TRBV29-1,NA,many,CSVEETARMYF
TRBJ1-4,14,TRBV12-3/TRBV12-4,TRBD1,many,CASSPGGGREKLFF
TRBJ2-2,13,TRBV11-2,NA,many,CASSLWDTGELFF
TRBJ2-1,13,TRBV24-1,NA,many,CATSDPTNNEQFF
TRBJ1-2,19,TRBV7-6,TRBD1,NA,CASSLGLQRTGGAWNGYTF
TRBJ2-7,14,TRBV28,NA,NA,CASSPSDESYEQYF
TRBJ1-2,14,TRBV15,NA,NA,CVIGTFDVEFCYTF
TRBJ2-7,15,TRBV24-1,TRBD1,many,CATSDTGTGGIEQYF
TRBJ2-3,15,TRBV3-1,NA,many,CASSLGPSYLDTQYF
NA,14,TRBV2,NA,NA,CASSEMITFYEQYF
TRBJ2-6,13,TRBV6-1,NA,many,CASSDSGANVLTF
TRBJ2-3,14,TRBV12-3/TRBV12-4,NA,few,CASSLGFNGDTQYF
TRBJ2-7,14,TRBV6-5,NA,many,CASSPPPGTGEQYF
TRBJ2-5,13,TRBV20-1,NA,few,CSAPRPPWGTQYF
TRBJ1-5,15,TRBV6-2/TRBV6-3,NA,NA,CASGPKRTENQPQHF
TRBJ2-5,14,TRBV6-1,NA,NA,CASSEGGIRETQYF
TRBJ2-7,15,TRBV28,NA,many,CASSLRQVSSYEQYF
TRBJ1-2,16,TRBV5-6,NA,many,CASSLAVWAHGRGYTF
TRBJ2-2,15,TRBV7-9,TRBD1,NA,CASSLEAGGTGELFF
TRBJ2-7,14,TRBV28,NA,many,CASSSPGHRYEQYF
TRBJ1-1,14,TRBV27,NA,NA,CASSNPRENTEAFF
TRBJ2-7,17,TRBV27,TRBD2,many,CASSPKALAGVSYEQYF
TRBJ1-1,17,TRBV5-1,TRBD1,few,CASTLGGTGGRNTEAFF
TRBJ1-2,15,TRBV15,TRBD1,many,CATSRDRTGDYGYTF
TRBJ2-3,15,TRBV5-1,NA,few,CASGGAGVGTDTQYF
TRBJ2-1,17,TRBV7-2,TRBD2,once,CASSTPTGLAAYNEQFF
TRBJ2-5,13,TRBV28,NA,NA,CALSQGKQETQYF
TRBJ1-2,14,TRBV12-3/TRBV12-4,TRBD1,many,CASSRADRGIGYTF